The 8 T cell receptor beta chains below were found in one sample sequenced in a study of regulatory T cells in long-lasting Graves disease. Both iRepertoire HTBI primers and Arm-PCR of CDR3 regions were used to build the TCR beta libraries. TCRdb ran MiXCR on the multiplex PCR reads and lists one entry per CDR3 protein. Counted here are around 460,000 distinct CDR3 sequences, 20% to 25% occurring once; the ten biggest clones make up over 6%. The sample's time point: persistent/refractory GD, antithyroid drugs over 5 years with positive TRAb. The TCR library used RNA extracted from PBMCs. The source material was peripheral blood mononuclear cells (PBMCs), sampled when the disease was refractory, from a patient treated with antithyroid drugs. The origin of the receptors is a female donor with Graves disease.

J is TRBJ2-7 and V is TRBV20-1; tentative D call: TRBD1 (6 bases). The ends were cut back, 6 bases at V and 2 bases at J, with 14 bases in the middle. Germline values: CDR1 DFQATT, CDR2 SNEGSKA (reference sequence). This CDR3 has 13 amino acids. This chain's CDR3 is CSAKGHDAYEQYF. CDR3 nucleotide sequence: TGCAGTGCCAAGGGACACGATGCCTACGAGCAGTACTTC.

Turning to this clonotype: This could be a read error, since a much larger clone is one nucleotide away. This chain links TRBV6-1 with TRBJ2-5; the D call may be TRBD1 or TRBD2 (6 bases each). Germline V gene data show CDR1 as MNHNS and CDR2 as SASEGT. The CDR3 consists of 17 residues. V was clipped by 1 base and J by 5 bases, with 20 bases between them. The DNA for the CDR3 is TGTGCCAGCAGTGAAGGGAGGGGGGCCGGTCGCACGGAGACCCAGTACTTC. Translating gives CASSEGRGAGRTETQYF.

This clonotype was picked up many times. This chain links TRBV7-8 with TRBJ2-2; TRBD2 matches at 10 bases. The CDR3 runs 17 residues. Germline lookup yields CDR1 SGHVS and CDR2 FQNEAQ. V lost 3 bases and J lost 4; bases outside the gene matches: 8. The CDR3 sequence: CASSFRTSGVGTGELFF. Here the CDR3 DNA reads TGTGCCAGCAGCTTTAGGACTAGCGGCGTAGGCACCGGGGAGCTGTTTTTT.

At least ten counts were recorded for this clonotype. This chain links TRBV6-5 with TRBJ1-1, with TRBD1 matching 7 bases. Germline values: CDR1 MNHEY, CDR2 SVGAGI. There are 15 residues in the CDR3. V gave up 2 bases and J gave up 2 bases; unmatched junction bases: 5. For the CDR3, the DNA is TGTGCCAGCAGTTACCGGGACAGCCCTAACACTGAAGCTTTCTTT. It encodes CASSYRDSPNTEAFF.

This clonotype was counted at least ten times. The genes are TRBV27 and TRBJ1-2; 7 nucleotides align to TRBD1. The CDR3 is 15 amino acids. Germline V gene lookup returns CDR1 MNHEY and CDR2 SMNVEV (reference sequence). The J segment lost 2 bases and the V segment lost 7 bases, leaving 10 bases of the junction unmatched. The CDR3: CASTSLLRGNYGYTF. In nucleotides, the CDR3 is TGTGCCAGCACGTCCCTGCTCAGGGGGAACTATGGCTACACCTTC.

At least ten counts were recorded for this clonotype. V and J are TRBV12-3 or TRBV12-4 and TRBJ1-2; 8 bases match TRBD1. The CDR3 is 13 amino acids. V was pared by 5 bases and J by 4 bases, with 3 bases of the junction left unmatched. The chain's CDR3 is CASSPTGAYGYTF. In DNA form, the CDR3 reads TGTGCCAGCAGTCCGACAGGGGCCTATGGCTACACCTTC.

This clonotype was observed at least ten times. CDR3 residues: CASSQGTANTEAFF. The CDR3 DNA follows: TGCGCCAGCAGCCAGGGGACGGCGAACACTGAAGCTTTCTTT. The V gene is TRBV5-1, the J gene TRBJ1-1; TRBD1 might be the D (6 bases). Per the germline V gene, CDR1 is SGHRS and CDR2 is YFSETQ. The CDR3 covers 14 residues. Trimming left V 4 bases short and J 1 base short, with 11 bases between. The variable domain in full, completed from reference TRBV5-1 and TRBJ1-1, reads KAGVTQTPRYLIKTRGQQVTLSCSPISGHRSVSWYQQTPGQGLQFLFEYFSETQRNKGNFPGRFSGRQFSNSRSEMNVSTLELGDSALYLCASSQGTANTEAFFGQGTRLTVV.

This clonotype was detected ten times or more. The chain couples TRBV11-2 to TRBJ1-2, with D possibly being TRBD1 (6 bases). This CDR3 spans 16 amino acids. Trimming took off 5 bases at V and 3 bases at J, with 19 bases between the two ends. The germline CDR1 and CDR2 sequences are SGHAT and FQNNGV. The CDR3 DNA is TGTGCCAGCAGCCCGCGACAGGCGGACTCCTACTATGGCTACACCTTC. Residues: CASSPRQADSYYGYTF.